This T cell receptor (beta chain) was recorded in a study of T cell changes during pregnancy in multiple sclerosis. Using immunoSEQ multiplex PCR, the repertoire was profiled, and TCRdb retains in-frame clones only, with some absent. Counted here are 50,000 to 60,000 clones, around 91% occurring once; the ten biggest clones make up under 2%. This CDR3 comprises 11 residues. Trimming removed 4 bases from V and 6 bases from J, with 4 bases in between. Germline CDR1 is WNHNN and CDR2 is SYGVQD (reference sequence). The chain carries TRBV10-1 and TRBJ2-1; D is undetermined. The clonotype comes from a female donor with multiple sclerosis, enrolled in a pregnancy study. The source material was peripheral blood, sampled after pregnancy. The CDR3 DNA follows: TGCGCCAGCAGTGGAGGCAATGAGCAGTTCTTC. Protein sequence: CASSGGNEQFF.